This T cell receptor beta chain was recovered during a study of T-cell reconstitution after alpha-beta-depleted transplantation in children (dated by TCRdb to about 2016). With respect to the entire study: Using TCR repertoire profiling, the study followed T-cell immune reconstitution in a quantitative way in children after TCRalphabeta/CD19-depleted allogeneic hematopoietic cell transplantation.

The method was PCR. Sequencing relied on an Illumina HiSeq 2500. To normalize quantification of the TCRbeta repertoire, the TCR libraries were built with molecular barcoding that relied on unique molecular identifiers. The public reads were quality trimmed at Q25 with fastp and then assembled into clones with MiXCR by TCRdb, keeping productive beta chains. Under each unique CDR3 protein, matching rows form one entry showing the most common genes and DNA. A total of approximately 650,000 distinct CDR3 sequences appear in this sample, 13% of them only once. The top ten hold about 0.79% of the sample. Per the germline V gene (reference sequence), DFQATT is the CDR1 and SNEGSKA is the CDR2. After removal of 3 bases from V and 2 bases from J, the junction retains 13 bases not matched to a gene. There are 16 amino acids in the CDR3, from cysteine to phenylalanine inclusive. The entry retains the CDR3 DNA only, 48 bases that are in frame from base 1.

Read against the paper, the sample's treatment or condition label means: allogeneic hematopoietic cell transplantation with graft depleted of TCRalphabeta T cells and CD19 B cells. Transplant recipients were children who received TCRalphabeta/CD19-depleted allogeneic hematopoietic cell grafts. On the study overall, not on this receptor specifically: Over subsequent months, a decline in hyperexpanded clone frequencies was noted, and after one year, T-cell counts and TCRbeta diversity were mostly ascribed to newly produced T cells. The high TCRbeta diversity at day 60 in some patients was ascribed to recipient T cells and intrathymic progenitors that had survived conditioning. Apparently early alphabetaT-cell count recovery about two months after transplant reportedly relied on only several hundred rapidly expanded clones derived from non-depleted graft cells.

This clonotype was found many times. No antigen is known for it. No per-base quality is available; no much larger clone lies one base away. The V and J genes are TRBV20-1 and TRBJ2-7, with TRBD2 matching 7 junction bases. The TCR was taken from a girl aged 2 to 10 with congenital amegakaryocytic thrombocytopenia, due to receive a stem cell transplant. The sample here was PBMCs, taken before TCRalphabeta/CD19-depleted stem cell transplant. The CDR3 protein: CSASPGSSGTPYEQYF. DNA sequence: TGCAGTGCTAGTCCCGGGTCCAGCGGGACTCCCTACGAGCAGTACTTC.